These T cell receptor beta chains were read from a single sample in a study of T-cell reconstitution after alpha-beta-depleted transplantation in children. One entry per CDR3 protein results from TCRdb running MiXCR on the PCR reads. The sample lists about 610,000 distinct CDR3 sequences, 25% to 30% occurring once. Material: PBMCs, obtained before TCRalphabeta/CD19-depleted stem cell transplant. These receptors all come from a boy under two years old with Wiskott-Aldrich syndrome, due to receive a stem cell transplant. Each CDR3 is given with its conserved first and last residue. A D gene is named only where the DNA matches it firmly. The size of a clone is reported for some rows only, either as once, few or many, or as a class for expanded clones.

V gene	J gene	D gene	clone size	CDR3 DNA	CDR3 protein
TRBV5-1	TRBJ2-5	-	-	TGCGCCAGCAGCTCAGATCCTACGATCCAAGAGACCCAGTACTTC	CASSSDPTIQETQYF
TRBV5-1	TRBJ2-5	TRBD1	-	TGCGCCAGCAGCGCCCGACAGGGGAGTTCCCAAGAGACCCAGTACTTC	CASSARQGSSQETQYF
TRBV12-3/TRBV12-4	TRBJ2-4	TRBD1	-	TGTGCCAGCAGTTTAAATTTTGGGACAGCCCGAAACATTCAGTACTTC	CASSLNFGTARNIQYF
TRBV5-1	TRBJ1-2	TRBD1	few	TGCGCCAGCAGCCCGGGACAGTCAATTTTAGTCTATGGCTACACCTTC	CASSPGQSILVYGYTF
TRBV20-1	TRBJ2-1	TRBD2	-	TGCAGCCGTCAGCTCGGACTAGCGGGACACAATGAGCAGTTCTTC	CSRQLGLAGHNEQFF
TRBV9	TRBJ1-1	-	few	TGTGCCAGCAGCGTATCGACGTTTACTGAAGCTTTCTTT	CASSVSTFTEAFF
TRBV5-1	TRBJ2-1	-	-	TGCGCCAGCAGCTGGACTAACCCTGCACTCAATGAGCAGTTCTTC	CASSWTNPALNEQFF
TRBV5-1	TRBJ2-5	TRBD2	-	TGCGCCAGCAGCTCCGGACTAGCTGCACGACAAGAGACCCAGTACTTC	CASSSGLAARQETQYF
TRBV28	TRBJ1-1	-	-	TGTGCCAGCACCCCGGGACAAACCAACACTGAAGCTTTCTTT	CASTPGQTNTEAFF
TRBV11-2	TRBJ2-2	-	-	TGTGCCAGCAGCACCCGGGACACCGGGGAGCTGTTTTTT	CASSTRDTGELFF
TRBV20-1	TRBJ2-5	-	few	TGCAGTGCTAGATTGGTTTTGGAGACCCAGTACTTC	CSARLVLETQYF
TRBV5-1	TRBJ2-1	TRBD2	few	TGCGCCAGCAGACCCGGGACTAGTCGGGTCAATGAGCAGTTCTTC	CASRPGTSRVNEQFF
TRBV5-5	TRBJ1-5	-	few	-	CASSLYTARDVHFGTQHF
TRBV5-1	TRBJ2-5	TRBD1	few	TGCGCCAGCAGCCGGGGACAGTCCCAAGAGACCCAGTACTTC	CASSRGQSQETQYF
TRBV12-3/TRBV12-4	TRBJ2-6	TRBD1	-	TGTGCCAGCAGCCGGGACAGGACTGGGGCCAACGTCCTGACTTTC	CASSRDRTGANVLTF
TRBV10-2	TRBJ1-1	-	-	TGCGCCAGCGGCGGGACACAGAACACTGAAGCTTTCTTT	CASGGTQNTEAFF
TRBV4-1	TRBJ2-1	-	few	TGCGCCAGCGGGAGTCGCTCCTACAATGAGCAGTTCTTC	CASGSRSYNEQFF
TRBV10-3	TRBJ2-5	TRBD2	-	TGTGCCATCAGTCGCCGGCGAACAAAAGGACTAGCGGGAGGAGAGACCCAGTACTTC	CAISRRRTKGLAGGETQYF
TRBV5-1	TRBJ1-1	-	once	TGCGCCAGCAGAGTCCAGCAGCACACTGAAGCTTTCTTT	CASRVQQHTEAFF
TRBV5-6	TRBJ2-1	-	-	TGTGCCAGCAGGCAGACACCTTTTTCCTACAATGAGCAGTTCTTC	CASRQTPFSYNEQFF
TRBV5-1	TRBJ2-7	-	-	TGCGCCAGCGGGGTACAGGGTCCCTACGAGCAGTACTTC	CASGVQGPYEQYF
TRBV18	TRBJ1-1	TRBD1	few	TGTGCCAGCTCACCAAGGGACAGGTCCGCGACTTTCTTT	CASSPRDRSATFF
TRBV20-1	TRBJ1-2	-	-	TGCAGTGCACGGTTTGCGGATGGCTACACCTTC	CSARFADGYTF
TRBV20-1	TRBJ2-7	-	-	TGCAGTGCTAGTAGGGGTCGAACCTACGAGCAGTACTTC	CSASRGRTYEQYF
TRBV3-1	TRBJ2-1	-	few	TGTGCCAGCAGCCAAGATCGAGCGGCCTCCTACAATGAGCAGTTCTTC	CASSQDRAASYNEQFF
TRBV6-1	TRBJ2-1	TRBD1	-	TGTGCCAGCAGTGCCCGACCCATCCTTCAGGGGGCAAATGAGCAGTTCTTC	CASSARPILQGANEQFF
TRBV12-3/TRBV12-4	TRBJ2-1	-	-	TGTGCCAGCAGTTCCTTGGTGACTAGGAGGAGTGAGCAGTTCTTC	CASSSLVTRRSEQFF
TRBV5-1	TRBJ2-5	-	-	TGCGCCAGCAGCTTGGAGGGTAGGGTCTCGGACCAAGAGACCCAGTACTTC	CASSLEGRVSDQETQYF
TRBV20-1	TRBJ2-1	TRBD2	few	TGCAGTGCTAGAGCCCGGACTAGCGGGAGTGCAGAGCAGTTCTTC	CSARARTSGSAEQFF
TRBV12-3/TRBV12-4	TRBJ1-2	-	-	TGTGCCAGCAGTTTATTGGACTATGGCTACACCTTC	CASSLLDYGYTF
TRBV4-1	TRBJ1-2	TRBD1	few	TGCGCCAGCAGCCAAGGCGCGGGACAGGGGATCTATGGCTACACCTTC	CASSQGAGQGIYGYTF
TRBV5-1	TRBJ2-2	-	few	TGCGCCAGCAGCGAGGTAATAGGGAGTTGGAACACCGGGGAGCTGTTTTTT	CASSEVIGSWNTGELFF
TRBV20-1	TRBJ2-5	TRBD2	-	TGCAGTGCTGGGGGGGGATCGGAGACCCAGTACTTC	CSAGGGSETQYF
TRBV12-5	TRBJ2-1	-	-	TGTGCTAGTGGTTTGGGCGAGGGTGAGCAGTTCTTC	CASGLGEGEQFF
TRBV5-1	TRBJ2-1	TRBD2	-	TGCGCCAGCAGCTTTGTAGGGCTAGCGGCCTTCAATGAGCAGTTCTTC	CASSFVGLAAFNEQFF
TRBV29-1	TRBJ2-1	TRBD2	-	TGCAGCGTTGGAAGGCCTAGCGGGAGGAATGAGCAGTTCTTC	CSVGRPSGRNEQFF
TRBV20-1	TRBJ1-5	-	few	TGCAGTGCTATGTCGCTTAGCAATCAGCCCCAGCATTTT	CSAMSLSNQPQHF
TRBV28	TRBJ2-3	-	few	TGTGCCAGCAGTGCTACTAGCACAGATACGCAGTATTTT	CASSATSTDTQYF
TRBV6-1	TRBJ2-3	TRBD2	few	TGTGCCACCACGGCAACTAGCGGACGCACAGATACGCAGTATTTT	CATTATSGRTDTQYF
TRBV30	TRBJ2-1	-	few	TGTGCCCAAAAGACAGGTGGAGAGCAGTTCTTC	CAQKTGGEQFF
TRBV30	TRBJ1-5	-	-	TGTGCCTGGAGTGCAGGGCCCGGTCAGCCCCAGCATTTT	CAWSAGPGQPQHF
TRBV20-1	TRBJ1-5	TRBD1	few	TGCAGTGCTAGCCCGGGACAGGGGGCGAAACAGCCCCAGCATTTT	CSASPGQGAKQPQHF
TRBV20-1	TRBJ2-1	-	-	TGCAGTGCATCCACTAGTTATGGTGAGCAGTTCTTC	CSASTSYGEQFF
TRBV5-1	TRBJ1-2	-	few	TGCGCCAGCAGCTTGGGGCAGAACTCTAACTATGGCTACACCTTC	CASSLGQNSNYGYTF
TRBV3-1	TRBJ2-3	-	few	TGTGCCAGCAGCCAAGACGACAGTCGCACAGATACGCAGTATTTT	CASSQDDSRTDTQYF
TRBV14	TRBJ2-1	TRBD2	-	TGTGCCAGCAGTACCATAGCGGGAGGGCTAAATGAGCAGTTCTTC	CASSTIAGGLNEQFF
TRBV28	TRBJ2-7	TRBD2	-	TGTGCCAGCAGTCCGCCGGGGGGACCCATACTAAATTACGAGCAGTACTTC	CASSPPGGPILNYEQYF
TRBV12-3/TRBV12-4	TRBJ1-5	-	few	TGTGCCAGCAGATCAGGGGAGGGTCAGCCCCAGCATTTT	CASRSGEGQPQHF
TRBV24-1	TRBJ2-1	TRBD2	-	TGTGCCACCAGTGATTTGGGTAGCGGGAGGTACAATGAGCAGTTCTTC	CATSDLGSGRYNEQFF
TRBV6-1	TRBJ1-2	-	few	TGTGCCAGCAGTGATACGCCCGACTATGGCTACACCTTC	CASSDTPDYGYTF
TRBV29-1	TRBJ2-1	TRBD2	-	TGCAGCGTTGCCTGGACTAGCGGGAGAGCTGAGCAGTTCTTC	CSVAWTSGRAEQFF
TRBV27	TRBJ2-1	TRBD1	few	TGTGCCAGCAGTTTCATAGGACAGGACAATGAGCAGTTCTTC	CASSFIGQDNEQFF
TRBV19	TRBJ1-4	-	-	TGTGCCAGTAGTCCGGGGATCCGAGAAAAACTGTTTTTT	CASSPGIREKLFF
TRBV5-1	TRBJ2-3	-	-	TGCGCCAGCAGCTTGATACCCGGGACCGATACGCAGTATTTT	CASSLIPGTDTQYF
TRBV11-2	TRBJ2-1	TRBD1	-	TGTGCCAGCGGACAGGGGGCCTACAATGAGCAGTTCTTC	CASGQGAYNEQFF
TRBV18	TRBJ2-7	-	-	TGTGCCAGCTCACCCTCCGAGGACGAGCAGTACTTC	CASSPSEDEQYF
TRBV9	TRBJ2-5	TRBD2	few	TGTGCCAGCAGCGTAGCGGCTAGCGGAAAAGAGACCCAGTACTTC	CASSVAASGKETQYF
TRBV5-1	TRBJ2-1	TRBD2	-	TGCGCCAGCGGGGGACTAGCGGACAATGAGCAGTTCTTC	CASGGLADNEQFF
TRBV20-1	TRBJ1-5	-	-	TGCAGTGCCTCAAAAGGGTGGGGTAATCAGCCCCAGCATTTT	CSASKGWGNQPQHF
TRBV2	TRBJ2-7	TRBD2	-	TGTGCCAGCAGTGAAGGCGGGAGTAGTTCCTACGAGCAGTACTTC	CASSEGGSSSYEQYF